These 22 T cell receptor beta chains came from one sample sequenced in a study of T cell responses to AZD1222 COVID-19 vaccine. Sequenced by immunoSEQ multiplex PCR; TCRdb stores in-frame clones only, minus some. The repertoire consists of approximately 100,000 clones, with approximately 88% occurring once and the leading ten covering 16%. This sample comprised peripheral blood, obtained on day 0 of AZD1222 vaccination. The receptors were sampled from an adult in good health.

The V gene is TRBV7-8, the J gene TRBJ2-7; TRBD1 matches at 9 bases. The CDR3 consists of 16 residues. The V segment lost 5 bases and the J segment 2 bases; nucleotides outside the gene matches: 10. Germline-derived CDR1 and CDR2 are SGHVS and FQNEAQ. The CDR3 is CASSLSRTGGAYEQYF. CDR3 bases: TGTGCCAGCAGCCTGTCACGAACAGGGGGCGCCTACGAGCAGTACTTC.

J is TRBJ1-1 and V is TRBV6-5; D is unresolved. Trimming removed 1 base from V and 3 bases from J, with 6 bases in between. The length of the CDR3 is 13 residues. CDR1 is MNHEY and CDR2 is SVGAGI in the germline V gene. The CDR3 DNA reads TGTGCCAGCAGTTACTATGGGGACACTGAAGCTTTCTTT. Its protein product is CASSYYGDTEAFF.

This chain connects TRBV3-1 (or the pseudogene TRBV3-2) to TRBJ1-1, with D maybe TRBD1 (5 bases). The germline V gene has CDR1 LGHDT and CDR2 YNNKEL (reference sequence). Between the trimmed V and J ends, which lost 4 bases and 0 bases, there was a span of 12 bases. CDR3 size: 15 residues. CDR3 loop: CASSPRGGLNTEAFF. The CDR3 region has the DNA TGTGCCAGCAGCCCTCGGGGGGGGTTGAACACTGAAGCTTTCTTT.

V and J are TRBV18 and TRBJ2-1, with 14 positions matching TRBD2. The V and J ends lost 4 bases and 7 bases, in that order; junction bases with no gene match: 3. Per the germline V gene, CDR1 is KGHSH and CDR2 is LQKENI. This CDR3 spans 15 amino acids. The CDR3 protein is CASSRGTSGSNEQFF. In DNA form, the CDR3 reads TGTGCCAGCTCACGTGGGACTAGCGGGAGTAATGAGCAGTTCTTC.

The chain's CDR3 is CASSLVAGTDTQYF. Written as DNA, the CDR3 is TGTGCCAGCAGTCTCGTAGCGGGAACAGATACGCAGTATTTT. V gene TRBV6-5 combines with J gene TRBJ2-3, with 8 nucleotides matching TRBD2. The CDR3 has 14 amino acids. V trimming: 5 bases; J trimming: 3 bases; junction bases outside the gene matches: 4. From germline, CDR1 is MNHEY and CDR2 SVGAGI.

CDR3 residues: CASSYSMTGSSYEQYF. The CDR3 region has the DNA TGTGCCAGCAGTTACTCGATGACAGGGTCCTCCTACGAGCAGTACTTC. The chain combines TRBV6-5 with TRBJ2-7, with 7 bases aligning to TRBD1. The CDR3 is 16 residues long. V dropped 0 bases and J dropped 0; count of bases not matched to a gene: 5. CDR1 MNHEY and CDR2 SVGAGI come from the germline V gene.

The rearrangement links TRBV5-1 to TRBJ2-7, with D uncertain. The CDR3 loop spans 14 amino acids. V was trimmed by 0 bases and J by 2 bases, leaving 9 bases between them. Germline V gene sequence: CDR1 SGHRS, CDR2 YFSETQ. The CDR3 sequence is CASSLASATYEQYF. In nucleotides, the CDR3 is TGCGCCAGCAGCTTGGCCTCCGCGACCTACGAGCAGTACTTC.

V usage is TRBV7-6 and J usage is TRBJ2-7; TRBD2 matches 12 bases. Trimming removed 4 bases from V and 0 bases from J; junction bases left unmatched: 10. Germline CDR1 reads SGHVS; CDR2 reads FNYEAQ. The CDR3 runs 18 residues. CDR3 in amino acids: CASSSPGTSGQYSYEQYF. The CDR3 bases are TGTGCCAGCAGCTCACCGGGGACTAGCGGGCAATACTCCTACGAGCAGTACTTC.

The chain recombines TRBV12-2 with TRBJ2-5; the table's D call, TRBD2, has no DNA check behind it. TRBV12-2 is a pseudogene. The CDR3 length is 14 residues. The CDR3 sequence is CASRLEDCQETQYF. CDR3 DNA sequence: TGTGCAAGTCGCTTAGAGGACTGTCAAGAGACCCAGTACTTC.

The chain has TRBV5-1 and TRBJ2-7; the match to TRBD2 covers 10 bases. With V trimmed by 4 bases and J by 0 bases, 7 bases remained unmatched. The CDR3 has 16 residues. CDR1 and CDR2 (germline): SGHRS, YFSETQ. CDR3 nucleotide sequence: TGCGCCAGCAGCCCGACTAGCGGGTCCGCCTCCTACGAGCAGTACTTC. This codes for CASSPTSGSASYEQYF.

The chain joins TRBV6-5 to TRBJ1-4; TRBD1 agrees at 8 bases. With 7 bases clipped from V and 5 bases from J, the junction kept 9 bases outside the gene matches. The CDR3 loop spans 15 amino acids. CDR1 and CDR2 from the germline V gene are MNHEY and SVGAGI. CDR3 amino acids: CASKKYRGGNEKLFF. The CDR3 nucleotides are TGTGCCAGCAAGAAATACAGGGGGGGGAATGAAAAACTGTTTTTT.

The rearrangement uses TRBV27 and TRBJ1-2; D is uncertain. The CDR3 length is 13 residues. The V and J ends lost 2 bases and 1 base respectively, with 5 bases between them. CDR1 is MNHEY and CDR2 is SMNVEV in the germline V gene (reference sequence). Here the CDR3 reads CASSLQVNYGYTF. The CDR3 region has the DNA TGTGCCAGCAGTTTACAGGTTAACTATGGCTACACCTTC.

CDR3 in DNA: TGCGCCAGCAGCCCTTCGACACTCCGGGGCACCGGGGAGCTGTTTTTT. It encodes CASSPSTLRGTGELFF. This chain links TRBV4-1 with TRBJ2-2, with D possibly matching TRBD2 (5 bases). The germline V and J ends were trimmed by 4 bases and 4 bases, with 16 bases remaining between them. CDR3 length equals 16 residues. Germline V gene lookup returns CDR1 MGHRA and CDR2 YSYEKL.

V gene TRBV28 combines with J gene TRBJ2-3; no definite D call. This CDR3 has 16 amino acids. Germline CDR1 reads MDHEN; CDR2 reads SYDVKM. V was shortened by 3 bases and J by 1 base, with 14 bases between the two germline ends. The CDR3 bases are TGTGCCAGCAGTTTCCTGACCCCAAGGGGCACAGATACGCAGTATTTT. Its protein product is CASSFLTPRGTDTQYF.

The chain is built from TRBV3-1 (or the pseudogene TRBV3-2) and TRBJ2-7; 12 positions match TRBD2. V was clipped by 2 bases and J by 7 bases; unmatched bases: 9. The CDR3 has 16 amino acids. Germline values: CDR1 LGHDT, CDR2 YNNKEL (reference sequence). This chain's CDR3 is CASSQFPTSGSEEQYF. The CDR3 coding sequence is TGTGCCAGCAGCCAATTCCCGACTAGCGGGAGCGAAGAGCAGTACTTC.

The CDR3 loop reads CASRTAQLAGSTDTQYF. As DNA, the CDR3 is TGTGCCAGTCGTACCGCTCAGCTAGCGGGGAGCACAGATACGCAGTATTTT. This chain uses TRBV19 with TRBJ2-3, with 9 bases lining up with TRBD2. Germline V lookup: CDR1 LNHDA, CDR2 SQIVND (reference sequence). The CDR3 has 17 amino acids. V shed 8 bases and J 0 bases; nucleotides not matched to a gene: 12.

The chain has TRBV11-2 and TRBJ2-1; D possibly corresponds to TRBD1 (6 bases). V was cut by 5 bases and J by 1 base, with 15 bases left in between. The CDR3 spans 16 residues. Per the germline V gene, CDR1 is SGHAT and CDR2 is FQNNGV. CDR3 bases: TGTGCCAGCAGCGGAAGACAGGCCGAATCCTACAATGAGCAGTTCTTC. It translates to CASSGRQAESYNEQFF.

The DNA for the CDR3 is TGTGCCAGCAGCCCCCCACTGGGTTTTAACACTGAAGCTTTCTTT. It yields the protein CASSPPLGFNTEAFF. The chain employs TRBV7-8 and TRBJ1-1; D ambiguous. The CDR3 sequence is 15 residues long. Germline V gene data show CDR1 as SGHVS and CDR2 as FQNEAQ. V shed 5 bases and J shed 2 bases, with 15 bases lying between them.

The table lists this clone with a count of one. The chain employs TRBV10-3 and TRBJ2-3; 7 positions match TRBD1. CDR1 and CDR2 (germline): ENHRY, SYGVKD. V lost 5 bases and J lost 2; bases outside the gene matches: 7. This CDR3 region has 15 residues. Here the CDR3 DNA reads TGTGCCATCAGTTCGGGACAGCCGCACACAGATACGCAGTATTTT. As protein: CAISSGQPHTDTQYF.

The rearrangement joins TRBV19 to TRBJ1-5; 9 bases match TRBD1. CDR1 is LNHDA and CDR2 is SQIVND in the germline V gene (reference sequence). The V gene end was trimmed by 6 bases and the J gene end by 3 bases; junction bases not matched to a gene: 9. The CDR3 runs to 16 residues. The CDR3 DNA sequence: TGTGCCAGTAGCGATGGACAGGGGTTTTTCAATCAGCCCCAGCATTTT. Amino acid sequence: CASSDGQGFFNQPQHF.

V usage is TRBV5-5 and J usage is TRBJ1-2; D ambiguous. The CDR3 runs to 12 residues. Germline values: CDR1 SGHKS, CDR2 YYEKEE (reference sequence). The V gene lost 1 base and the J gene lost 8 bases, with 9 bases spanning the gap. CDR3 DNA: TGTGCCAGCAGCTTGAGAACGGACGGCTACACCTTC. It encodes CASSLRTDGYTF.

This sequence joins TRBV6-1 and TRBJ1-2, with TRBD1 identical over 7 bases. The CDR3 is 15 residues long. The germline V gene encodes CDR1 MNHNS and CDR2 SASEGT. The V segment lost 1 base and the J segment 5 bases; nucleotides outside the gene matches: 7. The CDR3 sequence: CASSEGGQAQYGYTF. In DNA form, the CDR3 reads TGTGCCAGCAGTGAAGGAGGACAGGCTCAATATGGCTACACCTTC.